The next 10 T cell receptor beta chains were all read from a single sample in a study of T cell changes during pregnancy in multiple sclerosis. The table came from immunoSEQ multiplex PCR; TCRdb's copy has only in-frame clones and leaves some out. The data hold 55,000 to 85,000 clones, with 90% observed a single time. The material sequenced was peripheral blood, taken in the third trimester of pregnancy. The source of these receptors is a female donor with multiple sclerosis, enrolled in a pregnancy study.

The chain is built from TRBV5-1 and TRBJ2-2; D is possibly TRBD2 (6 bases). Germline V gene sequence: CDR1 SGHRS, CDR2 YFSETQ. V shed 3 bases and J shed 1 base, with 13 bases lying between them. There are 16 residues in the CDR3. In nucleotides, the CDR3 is TGCGCCAGCAGCTCGGGACTCCAGCAGAACACCGGGGAGCTGTTTTTT. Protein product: CASSSGLQQNTGELFF.

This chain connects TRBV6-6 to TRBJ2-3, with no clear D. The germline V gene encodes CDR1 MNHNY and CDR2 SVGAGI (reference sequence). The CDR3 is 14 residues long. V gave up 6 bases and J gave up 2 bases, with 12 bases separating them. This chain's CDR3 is CASSPTLLTDTQYF. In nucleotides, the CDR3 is TGTGCCAGCAGCCCGACACTTCTCACAGATACGCAGTATTTT.

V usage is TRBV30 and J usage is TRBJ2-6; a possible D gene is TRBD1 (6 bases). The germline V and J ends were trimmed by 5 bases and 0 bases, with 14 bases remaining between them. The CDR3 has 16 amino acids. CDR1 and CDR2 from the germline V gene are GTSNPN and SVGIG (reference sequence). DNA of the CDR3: TGTGCCTGGGGTCCTGACAGGTTCTCTGGGGCCAACGTCCTGACTTTC. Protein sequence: CAWGPDRFSGANVLTF. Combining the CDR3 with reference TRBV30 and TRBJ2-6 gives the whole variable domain SQTIHQWPATLVQPVGSPLSLECTVEGTSNPNLYWYRQAAGRGLQLLFYSVGIGQISSEVPQNLSASRPQDRQFILSSKKLLLSDSGFYLCAWGPDRFSGANVLTFGAGSRLTVL.

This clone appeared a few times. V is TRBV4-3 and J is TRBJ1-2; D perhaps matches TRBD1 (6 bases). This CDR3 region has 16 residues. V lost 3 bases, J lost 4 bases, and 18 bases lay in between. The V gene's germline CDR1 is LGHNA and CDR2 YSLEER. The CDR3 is CASSQAVGGAGYGYTF. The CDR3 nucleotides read TGCGCCAGCAGCCAGGCGGTGGGGGGGGCAGGCTATGGCTACACCTTC.

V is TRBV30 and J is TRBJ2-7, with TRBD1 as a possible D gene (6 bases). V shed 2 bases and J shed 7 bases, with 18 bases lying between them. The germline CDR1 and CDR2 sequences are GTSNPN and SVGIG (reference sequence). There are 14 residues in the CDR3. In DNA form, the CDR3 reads TGTGCCTGGAGTTTAAAGACAGGACCGGAGGAGCAGTACTTC. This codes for CAWSLKTGPEEQYF.

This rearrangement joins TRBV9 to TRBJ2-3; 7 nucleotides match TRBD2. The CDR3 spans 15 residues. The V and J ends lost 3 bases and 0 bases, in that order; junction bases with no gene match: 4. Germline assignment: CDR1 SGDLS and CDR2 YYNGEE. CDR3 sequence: CASSASSGSTDTQYF. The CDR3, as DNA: TGTGCCAGCAGCGCCTCTAGCGGTAGCACAGATACGCAGTATTTT.

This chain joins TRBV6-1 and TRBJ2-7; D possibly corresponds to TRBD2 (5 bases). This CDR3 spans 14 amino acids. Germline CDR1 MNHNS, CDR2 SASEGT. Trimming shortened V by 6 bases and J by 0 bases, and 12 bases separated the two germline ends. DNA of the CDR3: TGTGCCAGCAGGAGGTCGGGGAGCTCCTACGAGCAGTACTTC. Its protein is CASRRSGSSYEQYF.

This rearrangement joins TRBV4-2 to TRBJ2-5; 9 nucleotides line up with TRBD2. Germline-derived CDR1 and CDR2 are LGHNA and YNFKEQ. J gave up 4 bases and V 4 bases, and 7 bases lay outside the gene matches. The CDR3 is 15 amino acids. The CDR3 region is CASSPGLAQGETQYF. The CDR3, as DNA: TGTGCCAGCAGCCCCGGACTAGCGCAGGGAGAGACCCAGTACTTC.

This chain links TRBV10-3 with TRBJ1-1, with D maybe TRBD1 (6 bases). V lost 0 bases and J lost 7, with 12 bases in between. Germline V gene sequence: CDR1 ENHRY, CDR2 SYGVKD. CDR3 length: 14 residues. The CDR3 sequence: CAISESGTPNEAFF. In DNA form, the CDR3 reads TGTGCCATCAGTGAGTCCGGGACACCAAATGAAGCTTTCTTT.

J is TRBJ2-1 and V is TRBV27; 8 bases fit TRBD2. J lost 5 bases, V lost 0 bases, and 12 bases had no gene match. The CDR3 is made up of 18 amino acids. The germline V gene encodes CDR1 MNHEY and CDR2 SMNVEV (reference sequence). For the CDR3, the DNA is TGTGCCAGCAGTTTATCGACTTGGGGCGGGAGGAACCACAATGAGCAGTTCTTC. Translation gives CASSLSTWGGRNHNEQFF.